This T cell receptor beta chain was captured by sequencing in a study of T-cell memory formation after mild COVID-19. V was trimmed by 2 bases and J by 6 bases, leaving 6 bases between them. There are 12 residues in the CDR3. CDR1 is SGHRS and CDR2 is YFSETQ in the germline V gene. Points from the study as a whole: Shrinking CD4+ clones resided mostly in CM and EM, and CD8+ ones in EMRA.

TCR alpha and TCR beta cDNA libraries with sample barcodes and UMIs came from 5'RACE using constant-segment primers. TCRdb redid the calling of the 5' RACE reads with MiXCR, one entry per CDR3 protein. Of around 370,000 distinct CDR3 sequences in the sample, 20% to 25% were seen once. The sample holds a few counts of this clonotype. Its antigen is unknown. The chain has TRBV5-1 and TRBJ2-1; D remains unclear. This TCR was sampled from an adult woman who had mild COVID-19 (a few samples of this study predate the infection). Cell type and time point are not known. Sequenced sample: PBMCs or a T cell subset sorted from them (not recorded which). CDR3 protein: CASSFSTNEQFF. In DNA, the CDR3 is TGCGCCAGCAGCTTCAGTACCAATGAGCAGTTCTTC.